The present TCR beta chain was sequenced within a study of shared clonotypes between healthy human individuals. Study-wide context: Per-donor plates numbered three CD4 naive, three CD4 memory, two CD8 naive and one CD8 memory.

Splitting of CD4+ cells produced CD45RA+ naive and CD45RA-negative memory subsets. Several immunoSEQ 96-well plates shared each subset's DNA, each plate a replicate. Method: immunoSEQ multiplex PCR; TCRdb's copy keeps in-frame clones and lacks some. The sample has about 680,000 clones; more than 70% are singletons. Turning to this clone: Its target is not known.

Study-wide results and caveats: Non-shared clonotypes had lower generation probabilities than clonotypes shared by all four sorted-subset donors.

The CDR3 spans 16 residues. Trimming shortened V by 6 bases and J by 5 bases, and 20 bases separated the two germline ends. CDR1 and CDR2 from the germline V gene are MNHEY and SMNVEV (reference sequence). Sequencing input: memory CD4+ T cells sorted from blood. The subset here: CD45RA-negative fraction. The rearrangement links TRBV27 to TRBJ2-1; D uncertain. This receptor was taken from a woman between 25 and 40 years old in good health. CDR3 region: CASSTITTAMDNEQFF. The CDR3 DNA is TGTGCCAGCAGCACAATAACTACGGCCATGGACAATGAGCAGTTCTTC.